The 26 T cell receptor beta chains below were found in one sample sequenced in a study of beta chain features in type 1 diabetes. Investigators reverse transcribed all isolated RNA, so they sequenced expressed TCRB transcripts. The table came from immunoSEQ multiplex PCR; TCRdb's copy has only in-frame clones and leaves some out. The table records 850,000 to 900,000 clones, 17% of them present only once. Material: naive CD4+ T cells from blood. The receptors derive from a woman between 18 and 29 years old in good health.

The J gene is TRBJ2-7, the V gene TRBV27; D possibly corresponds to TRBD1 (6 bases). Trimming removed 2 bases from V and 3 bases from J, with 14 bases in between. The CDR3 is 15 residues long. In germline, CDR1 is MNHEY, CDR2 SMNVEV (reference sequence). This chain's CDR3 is CASSLGGRGLYEQYF. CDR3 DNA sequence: TGTGCCAGCAGTTTAGGGGGCAGAGGCCTCTACGAGCAGTACTTC.

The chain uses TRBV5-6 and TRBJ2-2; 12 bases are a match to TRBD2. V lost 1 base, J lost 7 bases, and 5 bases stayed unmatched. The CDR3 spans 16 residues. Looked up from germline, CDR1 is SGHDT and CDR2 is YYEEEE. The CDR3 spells CASSLRLAGVLGELFF. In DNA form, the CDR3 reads TGTGCCAGCAGCTTGCGACTAGCGGGAGTTCTCGGGGAGCTGTTTTTT.

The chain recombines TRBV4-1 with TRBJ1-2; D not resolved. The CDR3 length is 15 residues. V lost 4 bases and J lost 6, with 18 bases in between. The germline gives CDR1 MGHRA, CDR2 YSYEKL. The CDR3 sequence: CASSPTPSRPDGYTF. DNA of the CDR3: TGCGCCAGCAGCCCGACCCCGTCAAGGCCGGATGGCTACACCTTC.

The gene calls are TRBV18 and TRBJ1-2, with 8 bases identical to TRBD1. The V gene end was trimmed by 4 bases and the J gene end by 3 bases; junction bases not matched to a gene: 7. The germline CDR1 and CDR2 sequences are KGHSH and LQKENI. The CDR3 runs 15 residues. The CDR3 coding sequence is TGTGCCAGCTCACTCGTGGACAGGGCAGACTATGGCTACACCTTC. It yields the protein CASSLVDRADYGYTF.

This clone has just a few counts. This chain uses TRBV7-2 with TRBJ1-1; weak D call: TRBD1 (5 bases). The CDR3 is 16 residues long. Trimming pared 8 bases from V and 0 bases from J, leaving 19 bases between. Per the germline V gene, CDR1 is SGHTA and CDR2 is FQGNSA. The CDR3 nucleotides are TGTGCCAGCGAGTCCAGGGCCCGGGGGTTGAACACTGAAGCTTTCTTT. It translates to CASESRARGLNTEAFF.

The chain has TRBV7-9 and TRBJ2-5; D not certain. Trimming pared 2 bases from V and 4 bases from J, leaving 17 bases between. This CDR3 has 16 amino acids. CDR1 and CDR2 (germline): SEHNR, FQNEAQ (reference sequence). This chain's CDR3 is CASSLSPNWGRETQYF. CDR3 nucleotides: TGTGCCAGCAGCTTATCCCCTAACTGGGGTCGAGAGACCCAGTACTTC.

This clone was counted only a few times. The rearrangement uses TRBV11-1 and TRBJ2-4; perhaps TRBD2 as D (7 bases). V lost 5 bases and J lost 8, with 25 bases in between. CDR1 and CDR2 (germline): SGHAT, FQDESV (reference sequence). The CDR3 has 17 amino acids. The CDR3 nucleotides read TGTGCCAGCAGCACGGGCGTTTCGCCGGGGGGCGCTTACATTCAGTACTTC. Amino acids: CASSTGVSPGGAYIQYF.

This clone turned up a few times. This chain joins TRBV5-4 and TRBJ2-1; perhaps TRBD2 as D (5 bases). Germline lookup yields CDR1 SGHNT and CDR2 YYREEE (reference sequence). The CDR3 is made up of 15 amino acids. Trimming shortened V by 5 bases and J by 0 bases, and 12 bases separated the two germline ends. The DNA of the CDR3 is TGTGCCAGCAGTGGTGGACTCCCCTCCTACAATGAGCAGTTCTTC. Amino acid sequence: CASSGGLPSYNEQFF.

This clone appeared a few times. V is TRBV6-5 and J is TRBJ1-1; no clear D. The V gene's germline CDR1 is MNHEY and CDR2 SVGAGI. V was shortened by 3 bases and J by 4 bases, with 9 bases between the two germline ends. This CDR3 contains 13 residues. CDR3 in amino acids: CASSYGVGTEAFF. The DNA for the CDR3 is TGTGCCAGCAGTTATGGGGTGGGCACTGAAGCTTTCTTT.

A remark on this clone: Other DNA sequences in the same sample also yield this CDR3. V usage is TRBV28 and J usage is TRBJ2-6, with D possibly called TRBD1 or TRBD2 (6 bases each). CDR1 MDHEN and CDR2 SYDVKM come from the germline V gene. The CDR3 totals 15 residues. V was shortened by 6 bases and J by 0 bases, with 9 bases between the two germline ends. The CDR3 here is CASRQGGSGANVLTF. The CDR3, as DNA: TGTGCCAGCAGACAGGGAGGCTCTGGGGCCAACGTCCTGACTTTC.

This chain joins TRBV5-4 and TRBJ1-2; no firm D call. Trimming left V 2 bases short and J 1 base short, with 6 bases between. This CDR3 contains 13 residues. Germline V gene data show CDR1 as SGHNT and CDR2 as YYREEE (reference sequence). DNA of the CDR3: TGTGCCAGCAGCTTTATCCATAACTATGGCTACACCTTC. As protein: CASSFIHNYGYTF.

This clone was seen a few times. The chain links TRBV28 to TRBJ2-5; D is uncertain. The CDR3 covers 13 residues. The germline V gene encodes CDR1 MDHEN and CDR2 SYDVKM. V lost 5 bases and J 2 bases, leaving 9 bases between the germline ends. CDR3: CASSPSEQETQYF. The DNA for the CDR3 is TGTGCCAGCAGTCCATCCGAACAAGAGACCCAGTACTTC.

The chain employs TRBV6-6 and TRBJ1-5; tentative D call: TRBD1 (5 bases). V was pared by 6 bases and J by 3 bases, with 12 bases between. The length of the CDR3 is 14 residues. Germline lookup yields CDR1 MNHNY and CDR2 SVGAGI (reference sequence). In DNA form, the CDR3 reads TGTGCCAGCAGGAACAGGCTACCCAATCAGCCCCAGCATTTT. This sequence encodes CASRNRLPNQPQHF.

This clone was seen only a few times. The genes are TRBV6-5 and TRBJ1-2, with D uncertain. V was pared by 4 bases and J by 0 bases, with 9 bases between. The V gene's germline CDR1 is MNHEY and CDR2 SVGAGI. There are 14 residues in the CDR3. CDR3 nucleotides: TGTGCCAGCAGTTTCGCGGGATCTAACTATGGCTACACCTTC. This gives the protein CASSFAGSNYGYTF.

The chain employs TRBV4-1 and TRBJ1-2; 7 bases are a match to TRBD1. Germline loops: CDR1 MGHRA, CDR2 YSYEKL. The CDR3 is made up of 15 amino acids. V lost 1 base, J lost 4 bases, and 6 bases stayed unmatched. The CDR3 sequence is CASSQVDRVAYGYTF. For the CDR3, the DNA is TGCGCCAGCAGCCAAGTCGACAGGGTGGCCTATGGCTACACCTTC.

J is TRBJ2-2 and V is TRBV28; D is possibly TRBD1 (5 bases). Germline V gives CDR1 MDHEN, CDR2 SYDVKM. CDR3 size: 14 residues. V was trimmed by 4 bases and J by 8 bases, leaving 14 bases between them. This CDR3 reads CASSWTTGSGELFF. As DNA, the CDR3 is TGTGCCAGCAGTTGGACAACCGGTTCAGGGGAGCTGTTTTTT.

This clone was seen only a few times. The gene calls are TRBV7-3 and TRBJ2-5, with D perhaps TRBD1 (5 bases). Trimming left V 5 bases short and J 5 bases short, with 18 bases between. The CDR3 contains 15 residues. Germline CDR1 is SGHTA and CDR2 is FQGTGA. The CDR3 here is CASSRGSRAGETQYF. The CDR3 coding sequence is TGTGCCAGCAGCCGAGGTTCCAGGGCCGGGGAGACCCAGTACTTC. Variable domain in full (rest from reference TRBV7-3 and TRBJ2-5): GAGVSQTPSNKVTEKGKYVELRCDPISGHTALYWYRQSLGQGPEFLIYFQGTGAADDSGLPNDRFFAVRPEGSVSTLKIQRTERGDSAVYLCASSRGSRAGETQYFGPGTRLLVL.

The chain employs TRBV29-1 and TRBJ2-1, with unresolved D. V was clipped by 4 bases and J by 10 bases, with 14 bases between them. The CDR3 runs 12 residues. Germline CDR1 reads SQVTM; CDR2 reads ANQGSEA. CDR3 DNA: TGCAGCGTTGGGGAAATAAGGCGGGAGCAGTTCTTC. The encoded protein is CSVGEIRREQFF.

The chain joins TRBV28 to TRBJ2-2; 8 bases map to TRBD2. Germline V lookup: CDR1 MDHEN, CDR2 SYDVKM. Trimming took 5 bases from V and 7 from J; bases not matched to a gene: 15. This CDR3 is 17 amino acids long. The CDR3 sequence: CASSPSTGTSRIGELFF. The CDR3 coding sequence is TGTGCCAGCAGTCCATCAACCGGGACTAGTCGGATCGGGGAGCTGTTTTTT.

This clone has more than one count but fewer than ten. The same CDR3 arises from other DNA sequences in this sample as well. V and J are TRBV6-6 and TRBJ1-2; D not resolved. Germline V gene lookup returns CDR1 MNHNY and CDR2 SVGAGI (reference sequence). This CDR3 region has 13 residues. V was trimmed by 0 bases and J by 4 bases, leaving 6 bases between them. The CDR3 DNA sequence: TGTGCCAGCAGTTACTCGCGCGGCTATGGCTACACCTTC. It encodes CASSYSRGYGYTF.

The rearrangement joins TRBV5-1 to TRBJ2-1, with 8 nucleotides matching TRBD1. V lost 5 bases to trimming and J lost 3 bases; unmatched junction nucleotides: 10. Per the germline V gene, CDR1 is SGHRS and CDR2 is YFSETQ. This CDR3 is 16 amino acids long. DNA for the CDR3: TGCGCCAGCAGTAACAGGGGGACAGCTGGCTACAATGAGCAGTTCTTC. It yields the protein CASSNRGTAGYNEQFF.

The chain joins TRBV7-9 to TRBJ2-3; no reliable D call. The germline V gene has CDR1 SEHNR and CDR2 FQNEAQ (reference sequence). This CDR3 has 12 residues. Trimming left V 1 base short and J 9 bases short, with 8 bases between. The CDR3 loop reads CASSLGGPTQYF. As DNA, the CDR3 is TGTGCCAGCAGCTTAGGCGGCCCAACGCAGTATTTT.

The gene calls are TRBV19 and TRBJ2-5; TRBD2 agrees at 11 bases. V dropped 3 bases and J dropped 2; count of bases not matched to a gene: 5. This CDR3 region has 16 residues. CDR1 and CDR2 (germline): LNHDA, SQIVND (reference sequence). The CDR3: CASSMARLAGQETQYF. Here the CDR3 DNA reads TGTGCCAGTAGTATGGCGAGACTAGCGGGGCAAGAGACCCAGTACTTC.

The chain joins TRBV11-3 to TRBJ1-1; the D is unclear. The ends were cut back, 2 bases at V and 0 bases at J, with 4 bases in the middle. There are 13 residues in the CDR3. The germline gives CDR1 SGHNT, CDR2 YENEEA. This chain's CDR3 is CASSLFLNTEAFF. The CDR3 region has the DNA TGTGCCAGCAGCTTATTTTTGAACACTGAAGCTTTCTTT.

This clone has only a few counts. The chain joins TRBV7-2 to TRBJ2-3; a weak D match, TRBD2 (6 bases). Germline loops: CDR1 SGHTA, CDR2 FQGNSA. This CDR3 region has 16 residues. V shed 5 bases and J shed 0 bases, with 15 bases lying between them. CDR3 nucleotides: TGTGCCAGCAGCCTACTAGCTGGGATTAGCACAGATACGCAGTATTTT. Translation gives CASSLLAGISTDTQYF.

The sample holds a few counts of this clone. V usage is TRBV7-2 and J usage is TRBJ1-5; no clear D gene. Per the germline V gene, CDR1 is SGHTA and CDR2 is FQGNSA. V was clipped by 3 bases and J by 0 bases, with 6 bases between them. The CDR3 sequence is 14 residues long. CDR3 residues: CASSFSHSNQPQHF. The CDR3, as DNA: TGTGCCAGCAGCTTTTCGCATAGCAATCAGCCCCAGCATTTT.